This TCR beta chain comes out of a study of control samples from healthy donors and cancer patients. The protocol was immunoSEQ multiplex PCR, while the TCRdb copy is restricted to in-frame clones and leaves out a portion. The data contain over 100,000 clones, approximately 90% of them singletons. The germline CDR1 and CDR2 sequences are SGHTA and FQGTGA. CDR3 length: 14 residues. The ends were cut back, 2 bases at V and 0 bases at J, with 7 bases in the middle. Sample: blood. The sequence derives from a woman aged 50 to 60 in good health. V and J are TRBV7-3 and TRBJ1-2, with D possibly being TRBD1 (5 bases). CDR3 region: CASSLWGTNYGYTF. In nucleotides, the CDR3 is TGTGCCAGCAGCTTATGGGGGACTAACTATGGCTACACCTTC.